What follows are 29 T cell receptor beta chains derived from one specimen sequenced in a study of T cell responses to AZD1222 COVID-19 vaccine (dated by TCRdb to about 2021). Library preparation was by the immunoSEQ multiplex PCR assay. The immuneACCESS repertoire file appears here via TCRdb, limited to in-frame rearrangements. These files lack a portion of the clones; in checked studies, under half of the deficit traces to unresolved V genes, and the cause of the others is not known. Recorded for this sample are under 150,000 clones; approximately 92% of them occurred a single time. The top ten hold around 1.1% of the sample. The time point label here, explained by the study, means: about 28 days (+/-7) after the second vaccine dose. This material consisted of peripheral blood, taken 28 days after the second AZD1222 dose. The receptors derive from an adult who received the AZD1222 COVID-19 vaccine.

The J gene is TRBJ1-4, the V gene TRBV7-2; D not certain. Germline V gene lookup returns CDR1 SGHTA and CDR2 FQGNSA. V lost 3 bases to trimming and J lost 2 bases, with 7 bases between them. This CDR3 region has 14 residues. The CDR3: CASSLGTTNEKLFF. The CDR3 DNA reads as TGTGCCAGCAGCTTGGGAACGACTAATGAAAAACTGTTTTTT.

The V and J genes are TRBV2 and TRBJ1-6, with D possibly matching TRBD1 (6 bases). Trimming took 10 bases from V and 7 from J, leaving 11 bases between them. Germline lookup yields CDR1 SNHLY and CDR2 FYNNEI. This CDR3 comprises 12 residues. As DNA, the CDR3 is TGTGCCATCGGACAGCTAAATTCACCCCTCCACTTT. This sequence encodes CAIGQLNSPLHF.

Notes on this clone: Within the sample, other DNA sequences also encode this same CDR3. The V gene is TRBV19, the J gene TRBJ1-1; possibly TRBD1 for D (5 bases). This CDR3 has 14 residues. V was clipped by 3 bases and J by 1 base, with 9 bases between them. Germline CDR1 reads LNHDA; CDR2 reads SQIVND (reference sequence). As DNA, the CDR3 is TGTGCCAGTAGTATTAGACAGCCGAACACTGAAGCTTTCTTT. Protein product: CASSIRQPNTEAFF.

V gene TRBV3-1 (or the pseudogene TRBV3-2) combines with J gene TRBJ2-7; D not certain. The V gene's germline CDR1 is LGHDT and CDR2 YNNKEL (reference sequence). The length of the CDR3 is 15 residues. Trimming removed 4 bases from V and 0 bases from J, with 13 bases in between. DNA of the CDR3: TGTGCCAGCAGCCTGGGCCTCTGGAGCTCCTACGAGCAGTACTTC. Its translation: CASSLGLWSSYEQYF.

A single count supports this clone. The V call is TRBV7-2, the J call TRBJ1-1; D gene uncertain. Germline-derived CDR1 and CDR2 are SGHTA and FQGNSA. There are 13 residues in the CDR3. Trimming took off 5 bases at V and 4 bases at J, with 11 bases between the two ends. The CDR3 protein is CASSPRRATEAFF. The DNA for the CDR3 is TGTGCCAGCAGCCCACGACGGGCCACTGAAGCTTTCTTT.

The gene calls are TRBV7-2 and TRBJ2-1; a possible D gene is TRBD1 (6 bases). Trimming pared 6 bases from V and 9 bases from J, leaving 21 bases between. CDR3 length equals 15 residues. CDR1 and CDR2 from the germline V gene are SGHTA and FQGNSA. CDR3 coding DNA: TGTGCCAGCAGTTTCTCAGGGGTGCAGCGAGCTGAGCAGTTCTTC. It codes for CASSFSGVQRAEQFF.

The chain employs TRBV27 and TRBJ2-2, with D possibly matching TRBD2 (6 bases). CDR3 length: 15 residues. CDR1 is MNHEY and CDR2 is SMNVEV in the germline V gene (reference sequence). V lost 3 bases and J lost 4, with 12 bases in between. The CDR3 DNA sequence: TGTGCCAGCAGTTTTACGGGAGAGCTCACCGGGGAGCTGTTTTTT. Its protein is CASSFTGELTGELFF.

This chain links TRBV7-2 with TRBJ2-7; D uncertain. Germline CDR1 is SGHTA and CDR2 is FQGNSA. V lost 1 base and J lost 2, with 18 bases in between. This CDR3 has 17 amino acids. CDR3: CASSLGGLVGFAYEQYF. As DNA, the CDR3 is TGTGCCAGCAGCTTAGGGGGATTAGTGGGGTTCGCCTACGAGCAGTACTTC.

The J gene is TRBJ1-6, the V gene TRBV19; D may be TRBD1 (5 bases). Trimming stripped 10 bases from V and 10 bases from J, with 17 bases between. The CDR3 covers 13 residues. The germline CDR1 and CDR2 sequences are LNHDA and SQIVND (reference sequence). The DNA of the CDR3 is TGTGCCACCAGAACCCGGGAGGGGTCACCCCTCCACTTT. Protein product: CATRTREGSPLHF. The full variable domain, rest sourced from reference TRBV19 and TRBJ1-6, is DGGITQSPKYLFRKEGQNVTLSCEQNLNHDAMYWYRQDPGQGLRLIYYSQIVNDFQKGDIAEGYSVSREKKESFPLTVTSAQKNPTAFYLCATRTREGSPLHFGNGTRLTVT.

The V and J genes are TRBV6-2 or TRBV6-3 and TRBJ1-1, with 7 bases lining up with TRBD1. The CDR3 runs to 14 residues. V was pared by 6 bases and J by 5 bases, with 9 bases of the junction left unmatched. The germline gives CDR1 MNHEY, CDR2 SVGEGT. The CDR3 coding sequence is TGTGCCAGCAGCGACGTTAGACAGGGAACTGAAGCTTTCTTT. Amino acid sequence: CASSDVRQGTEAFF.

This chain links TRBV15 with TRBJ1-5, with D possibly being TRBD1 (6 bases). The V gene's germline CDR1 is LNHNV and CDR2 YYDKDF (reference sequence). Trimming removed 3 bases at V and 6 bases at J, with 12 bases between. The CDR3 runs to 14 residues. CDR3 sequence (DNA): TGTGCCACCAGCAGGGGGGGGGCAGCTCAGCCCCAGCATTTT. Translated, it gives CATSRGGAAQPQHF.

This chain joins TRBV9 and TRBJ2-3; 7 bases fit TRBD1. Germline-derived CDR1 and CDR2 are SGDLS and YYNGEE. This CDR3 has 16 amino acids. Trimming at V came to 1 base and at J to 3 bases, leaving 8 bases not matched to a gene. The CDR3 DNA is TGTGCCAGCAGCGTAAAAGGACAGGTTACAACAGATACGCAGTATTTT. It specifies CASSVKGQVTTDTQYF.

The chain links TRBV7-2 to TRBJ1-1, with a weak D call TRBD1 (5 bases). This CDR3 contains 13 residues. Germline CDR1 SGHTA, CDR2 FQGNSA. Trimming stripped 3 bases from V and 4 bases from J, with 9 bases between. The CDR3 sequence: CASSFSGFTEAFF. For the CDR3, the DNA is TGTGCCAGCAGCTTCTCAGGGTTCACTGAAGCTTTCTTT.

The J gene is TRBJ2-7, the V gene TRBV29-1; possibly TRBD1 for D (6 bases). Germline CDR1 SQVTM, CDR2 ANQGSEA. The CDR3 has 14 residues. The V and J ends lost 2 bases and 0 bases respectively, with 11 bases between them. The CDR3 loop reads CSVEIARGSYEQYF. DNA of the CDR3: TGCAGCGTTGAAATTGCCAGGGGCTCCTACGAGCAGTACTTC.

CDR3 residues: CASSLGPGQSYEQYF. CDR3 DNA: TGTGCCAGCAGCTTAGGACCGGGACAGTCCTACGAGCAGTACTTC. The genes are TRBV7-9 and TRBJ2-7, with TRBD1 matching over 7 bases. There are 15 residues in the CDR3. Germline V gene data show CDR1 as SEHNR and CDR2 as FQNEAQ (reference sequence). The junction had 4 bases not matched to a gene; V was cut back by 1 base and J by 1 base.

V and J are TRBV19 and TRBJ1-1, with no clear D. The germline gives CDR1 LNHDA, CDR2 SQIVND (reference sequence). V was pared by 5 bases and J by 1 base, with 2 bases between. There are 11 residues in the CDR3. CDR3 protein: CASSQNTEAFF. The CDR3, as DNA: TGTGCCAGTAGTCAGAACACTGAAGCTTTCTTT. Drawing the rest from reference TRBV19 and TRBJ1-1, the complete variable domain is DGGITQSPKYLFRKEGQNVTLSCEQNLNHDAMYWYRQDPGQGLRLIYYSQIVNDFQKGDIAEGYSVSREKKESFPLTVTSAQKNPTAFYLCASSQNTEAFFGQGTRLTVV.

V gene TRBV28 combines with J gene TRBJ1-2, with D possibly TRBD1 on 5 matching bases. V was trimmed by 0 bases and J by 3 bases, leaving 17 bases between them. CDR3 length equals 17 residues. CDR1 and CDR2 (germline): MDHEN, SYDVKM. The CDR3 reads CASSLWSPVGVHYGYTF. CDR3 coding DNA: TGTGCCAGCAGTTTATGGTCACCTGTGGGGGTCCACTATGGCTACACCTTC.

This sequence joins TRBV30 and TRBJ2-1; the D gene is possibly TRBD1 (5 bases). In germline, CDR1 is GTSNPN, CDR2 SVGIG (reference sequence). The length of the CDR3 is 14 residues. Trimming left V 2 bases short and J 5 bases short, with 13 bases between. In DNA, the CDR3 is TGTGCCTGGAGTCGGCAGGGCAGGAACAATGAGCAGTTCTTC. Translated, it gives CAWSRQGRNNEQFF.

This chain joins TRBV7-8 and TRBJ1-1; maybe TRBD1 (6 bases). The CDR3 is 14 amino acids. Germline CDR1 is SGHVS and CDR2 is FQNEAQ. Trimming cost V 5 bases and J 6 bases, with 16 bases left between them. The CDR3 spells CASSQDPQGSEAFF. In DNA form, the CDR3 reads TGTGCCAGCAGCCAGGACCCCCAGGGGTCTGAAGCTTTCTTT. The variable domain in full, completed from reference TRBV7-8 and TRBJ1-1, reads GAGVSQSPRYKVAKRGQDVALRCDPISGHVSLFWYQQALGQGPEFLTYFQNEAQLDKSGLPSDRFFAERPEGSVSTLKIQRTQQEDSAVYLCASSQDPQGSEAFFGQGTRLTVV.

The chain combines TRBV6-4 with TRBJ2-1; the D call may be TRBD1 or TRBD2 (5 bases each). V was cut by 0 bases and J by 4 bases, with 10 bases left in between. The CDR3 is 15 amino acids. Germline lookup yields CDR1 MRHNA and CDR2 SNTAGT. The DNA for the CDR3 is TGTGCCAGCAGTGACTCCCCGGGACCATACAATGAGCAGTTCTTC. Its protein product is CASSDSPGPYNEQFF.

This chain joins TRBV6-5 and TRBJ1-6; D unresolved. There are 15 residues in the CDR3. Germline V CDR1 and CDR2: MNHEY, SVGAGI. Trimming took off 0 bases at V and 8 bases at J, with 11 bases between the two ends. CDR3 protein: CASSYSEGLDSPLHF. The DNA of the CDR3 is TGTGCCAGCAGTTACTCAGAGGGTCTTGATTCACCCCTCCACTTT.

The CDR3 protein is CAIRPTENTEAFF. As DNA, the CDR3 is TGTGCCATCAGGCCCACAGAGAACACTGAAGCTTTCTTT. V gene TRBV10-3 combines with J gene TRBJ1-1; D is undetermined. This CDR3 has 13 residues. The V end was cut by 6 bases, the J end by 1 base, with 9 bases between. The germline V gene encodes CDR1 ENHRY and CDR2 SYGVKD.

The V and J genes are TRBV6-5 and TRBJ2-7; TRBD2 matches at 11 bases. After removal of 4 bases from V and 2 bases from J, the junction contained 1 base not matched to a gene. This CDR3 is 14 amino acids long. From germline, CDR1 is MNHEY and CDR2 SVGAGI. The CDR3 here is CASSFSGRAYEQYF. The CDR3 bases are TGTGCCAGCAGTTTTAGCGGGAGGGCCTACGAGCAGTACTTC.

The V and J genes are TRBV5-1 and TRBJ1-6; TRBD1 is a possible D gene (6 bases). CDR3 length: 15 residues. CDR1 is SGHRS and CDR2 is YFSETQ in the germline V gene. Trimming shortened V by 7 bases and J by 7 bases, and 18 bases separated the two germline ends. The CDR3 loop reads CASAVGGGRNSPLHF. CDR3 DNA sequence: TGCGCCAGCGCCGTAGGGGGGGGCAGGAATTCACCCCTCCACTTT.

The chain combines TRBV5-1 with TRBJ1-2, with a tentative D call TRBD1 (5 bases). This CDR3 comprises 15 residues. Per the germline V gene, CDR1 is SGHRS and CDR2 is YFSETQ. V dropped 4 bases and J dropped 4 bases, with 17 bases sitting between them. CDR3 loop: CASSRDGRPFYGYTF. The CDR3 DNA is TGCGCCAGCAGCAGGGACGGAAGACCCTTCTATGGCTACACCTTC.

The V and J genes are TRBV6-5 and TRBJ2-5; D might be TRBD2 (7 bases). Trimming removed 6 bases from V and 5 bases from J, with 19 bases in between. CDR3 length: 15 residues. Germline lookup yields CDR1 MNHEY and CDR2 SVGAGI. CDR3 in amino acids: CASSRGAYSGETQYF. DNA of the CDR3: TGTGCCAGCAGCCGGGGGGCCTATTCGGGGGAGACCCAGTACTTC.

The chain links TRBV4-3 to TRBJ1-3, with D possibly TRBD1 on 6 matching bases. Germline CDR1 and CDR2: LGHNA and YSLEER. The CDR3 extends over 17 amino acids. The ends were cut back, 4 bases at V and 0 bases at J, with 16 bases in the middle. CDR3 residues: CASSRATGQISGNTIYF. The CDR3, as DNA: TGCGCCAGCAGCCGGGCCACCGGACAGATCTCTGGAAACACCATATATTTT.

The J gene is TRBJ1-4, the V gene TRBV6-2 or TRBV6-3; 9 bases fit TRBD1. In germline, CDR1 is MNHEY, CDR2 SVGEGT. J lost 7 bases, V lost 5 bases, and 8 bases had no gene match. The CDR3 is made up of 15 amino acids. The CDR3 sequence: CASSPLDRGREKLFF. The CDR3 DNA sequence: TGTGCCAGCAGTCCATTGGACAGGGGCCGTGAAAAACTGTTTTTT.

This clone was counted a single time. CDR3 in amino acids: CASSIWGQGRSGELFF. The CDR3 nucleotides read TGTGCCAGTAGTATCTGGGGGCAGGGAAGGTCCGGGGAGCTGTTTTTT. This rearrangement joins TRBV19 to TRBJ2-2; maybe TRBD1 (6 bases). From germline, CDR1 is LNHDA and CDR2 SQIVND (reference sequence). Trimming removed 3 bases at V and 6 bases at J, with 17 bases between. The CDR3 length is 16 residues.